Shown below are 19 T cell receptor beta chains from a single sample sequenced in a study of blood T cell repertoires in COVID-19. Assay used: immunoSEQ multiplex PCR; TCRdb lists only in-frame clones, some missing. The sample contains 100,000 or so clones, approximately 80% of which appear only once. The source material was peripheral blood. The source is a man aged 70-80 years with active or convalescent COVID-19.

The chain is built from TRBV20-1 and TRBJ1-1; D gene ambiguous. CDR3 length: 11 amino acids. Trimming shortened V by 5 bases and J by 3 bases, and 7 bases separated the two germline ends. Germline V gene sequence: CDR1 DFQATT, CDR2 SNEGSKA (reference sequence). CDR3 sequence: CSAPSDTEAFF. In DNA form, the CDR3 reads TGCAGTGCTCCATCAGACACTGAAGCTTTCTTT.

This chain uses TRBV5-1 with TRBJ2-7; weak D call: TRBD1 (5 bases). This CDR3 contains 14 residues. CDR1 is SGHRS and CDR2 is YFSETQ in the germline V gene. Trimming pared 0 bases from V and 3 bases from J, leaving 10 bases between. CDR3 protein: CASSLGGRDYEQYF. In DNA, the CDR3 is TGCGCCAGCAGCTTGGGGGGCAGAGACTACGAGCAGTACTTC.

In this sample, this clone turned up once. The chain joins TRBV5-1 to TRBJ2-3, with TRBD2 identical over 7 bases. There are 15 residues in the CDR3. V trimming: 5 bases; J trimming: 3 bases; junction bases outside the gene matches: 9. The germline V gene has CDR1 SGHRS and CDR2 YFSETQ. The CDR3: CASRSGTTSTDTQYF. CDR3 in DNA: TGCGCCAGCAGGTCCGGGACTACGAGTACAGATACGCAGTATTTT.

The CDR3 spells CSAKKGEGYTF. Here the CDR3 DNA reads TGCAGTGCTAAGAAAGGGGAAGGCTACACCTTC. V usage is TRBV20-1 and J usage is TRBJ1-2, with D possibly being TRBD1 (5 bases). Germline V gene data show CDR1 as DFQATT and CDR2 as SNEGSKA (reference sequence). The CDR3 length is 11 residues. V lost 4 bases to trimming and J lost 8 bases, with 11 bases between them.

The V call is TRBV29-1, the J call TRBJ2-1, with D hard to call. V was clipped by 3 bases and J by 10 bases, with 7 bases between them. CDR1 and CDR2 from the germline V gene are SQVTM and ANQGSEA. The CDR3 runs 10 residues. Written as DNA, the CDR3 is TGCAGCGTTGAGAGCCGCGAGCAGTTCTTC. Protein sequence: CSVESREQFF.

The V and J genes are TRBV6-5 and TRBJ1-1, with a tentative D call TRBD1 (5 bases). Trimming took 7 bases from V and 4 from J, leaving 16 bases between them. CDR3 length: 14 residues. The germline gives CDR1 MNHEY, CDR2 SVGAGI. For the CDR3, the DNA is TGTGCCAGCATCTCCCCGGGGGATCGCACTGAAGCTTTCTTT. Its protein product is CASISPGDRTEAFF.

On this clone: Other DNA sequences in the sample encode the same CDR3. The V gene is TRBV5-1, the J gene TRBJ2-1; 11 bases agree with TRBD2. Germline V gene data show CDR1 as SGHRS and CDR2 as YFSETQ. The junction had 9 bases not matched to a gene; V was cut back by 8 bases and J by 5 bases. The CDR3 is made up of 15 amino acids. The CDR3 bases are TGCGCCAGTTCATTACTAGCGGGAGTAGACAATGAGCAGTTCTTC. It is translated as CASSLLAGVDNEQFF. The whole variable domain, remainder taken from reference TRBV5-1 and TRBJ2-1, is KAGVTQTPRYLIKTRGQQVTLSCSPISGHRSVSWYQQTPGQGLQFLFEYFSETQRNKGNFPGRFSGRQFSNSRSEMNVSTLELGDSALYLCASSLLAGVDNEQFFGPGTRLTVL.

This chain uses TRBV3-1 (or the pseudogene TRBV3-2) with TRBJ1-2; 8 bases align to TRBD1. In germline, CDR1 is LGHDT, CDR2 YNNKEL (reference sequence). The CDR3 has 17 amino acids. V lost 1 base to trimming and J lost 2 bases; unmatched junction nucleotides: 9. The CDR3 region has the DNA TGTGCCAGCAGCCAAGTCCAGGGGGCTAGGTCAAACTATGGCTACACCTTC. Translated, it gives CASSQVQGARSNYGYTF.

This sequence joins TRBV7-9 and TRBJ2-3; 9 bases agree with TRBD1. Germline trimming cut 1 base from V and 2 bases from J; bases unmatched to any gene: 7. Germline V lookup: CDR1 SEHNR, CDR2 FQNEAQ (reference sequence). CDR3 length equals 17 residues. The CDR3 sequence: CASSLGSRDRATDTQYF. The CDR3 region has the DNA TGTGCCAGCAGCTTAGGGTCCCGGGACAGGGCCACAGATACGCAGTATTTT. The full variable domain, its missing parts supplied by reference TRBV7-9 and TRBJ2-3, is DTGVSQNPRHKITKRGQNVTFRCDPISEHNRLYWYRQTLGQGPEFLTYFQNEAQLEKSRLLSDRFSAERPKGSFSTLEIQRTEQGDSAMYLCASSLGSRDRATDTQYFGPGTRLTVL.

The rearrangement links TRBV5-1 to TRBJ2-5; D is possibly TRBD1 (5 bases). CDR3 length equals 13 residues. Germline-derived CDR1 and CDR2 are SGHRS and YFSETQ. With 7 bases removed from V and 6 bases from J, the gap between germline ends came to 16 bases. The DNA for the CDR3 is TGCGCCAGCGGGTCCCAGGGTAGTCAGACCCAGTACTTC. This gives the protein CASGSQGSQTQYF.

Only a few counts were recorded for this clone. J is TRBJ1-1 and V is TRBV5-4; weak D call: TRBD1 (6 bases). V lost 3 bases to trimming and J lost 3 bases, with 12 bases between them. The CDR3 covers 14 residues. Germline assignment: CDR1 SGHNT and CDR2 YYREEE (reference sequence). This CDR3 is CASSSGQWHTEAFF. In DNA form, the CDR3 reads TGTGCCAGCAGCTCAGGACAGTGGCACACTGAAGCTTTCTTT.

This clone was seen a single time. The V call is TRBV2, the J call TRBJ1-1; the match to TRBD1 covers 9 bases. There are 13 residues in the CDR3. The germline V gene has CDR1 SNHLY and CDR2 FYNNEI. The V segment lost 1 base and the J segment 11 bases; nucleotides outside the gene matches: 5. The CDR3 DNA sequence: TGTGCCAGCAGTGAAGGCGGTGGACAGGGGGCTTTCTTT. This sequence encodes CASSEGGGQGAFF. Filled out from reference TRBV2 and TRBJ1-1, the complete variable domain reads EPEVTQTPSHQVTQMGQEVILRCVPISNHLYFYWYRQILGQKVEFLVSFYNNEISEKSEIFDDQFSVERPDGSNFTLKIRSTKLEDSAMYFCASSEGGGQGAFFGQGTRLTVV.

This chain links TRBV5-4 with TRBJ1-2; D not certain. The CDR3 length is 13 residues. V gave up 4 bases and J gave up 4 bases, with 11 bases separating them. Germline V lookup: CDR1 SGHNT, CDR2 YYREEE (reference sequence). The DNA for the CDR3 is TGTGCCAGCAGCCCCGATGCAGGCTATGGCTACACCTTC. This codes for CASSPDAGYGYTF. The full variable domain, rest sourced from reference TRBV5-4 and TRBJ1-2, is ETGVTQSPTHLIKTRGQQVTLRCSSQSGHNTVSWYQQALGQGPQFIFQYYREEENGRGNFPPRFSGLQFPNYSSELNVNALELDDSALYLCASSPDAGYGYTFGSGTRLTVV.

The chain couples TRBV9 to TRBJ1-2, with 7 bases aligning to TRBD1. J gave up 3 bases and V 0 bases, and 5 bases lay outside the gene matches. The CDR3 has 15 residues. The germline gives CDR1 SGDLS, CDR2 YYNGEE. The CDR3 is CASSVDAGGYYGYTF. CDR3 DNA: TGTGCCAGCAGCGTAGATGCAGGGGGGTACTATGGCTACACCTTC. Filled out from reference TRBV9 and TRBJ1-2, the complete variable domain reads DSGVTQTPKHLITATGQRVTLRCSPRSGDLSVYWYQQSLDQGLQFLIQYYNGEERAKGNILERFSAQQFPDLHSELNLSSLELGDSALYFCASSVDAGGYYGYTFGSGTRLTVV.

This clone was found a few times. The J gene is TRBJ1-4, the V gene TRBV5-6; TRBD1 aligns across 9 bases. The CDR3 has 15 amino acids. Trimming at V came to 4 bases and at J to 8 bases, leaving 9 bases not matched to a gene. Per germline, CDR1 SGHDT and CDR2 YYEEEE. The CDR3: CASSTGQGRHEKLFF. Written as DNA, the CDR3 is TGTGCCAGCAGCACCGGACAGGGGCGTCACGAAAAACTGTTTTTT.

The chain combines TRBV2 with TRBJ1-1; D unclear. The CDR3 runs to 12 residues. Trimming removed 8 bases from V and 0 bases from J, with 7 bases in between. From germline, CDR1 is SNHLY and CDR2 FYNNEI. For the CDR3, the DNA is TGTGCCAGCGCTAAAATGAACACTGAAGCTTTCTTT. Protein product: CASAKMNTEAFF.

V usage is TRBV2 and J usage is TRBJ2-1, with a tentative D call TRBD2 (5 bases). Trimming removed 3 bases from V and 7 bases from J, with 10 bases in between. Germline V gene data show CDR1 as SNHLY and CDR2 as FYNNEI. The length of the CDR3 is 13 residues. The CDR3 loop reads CASSERVNNEQFF. As DNA, the CDR3 is TGTGCCAGCAGTGAGCGGGTAAATAATGAGCAGTTCTTC.

This chain uses TRBV27 with TRBJ2-7; D gene uncertain. Germline loops: CDR1 MNHEY, CDR2 SMNVEV (reference sequence). There are 13 residues in the CDR3. Between the trimmed V and J ends, which lost 1 base and 3 bases, there was a span of 7 bases. The CDR3 nucleotides are TGTGCCAGCAGTTTATTTGGCAGCTACGAGCAGTACTTC. Its protein is CASSLFGSYEQYF.

This clone was found a few times. The V gene is TRBV5-1, the J gene TRBJ1-2; D unclear. V lost 0 bases to trimming and J lost 8 bases, with 14 bases between them. Germline V gene lookup returns CDR1 SGHRS and CDR2 YFSETQ. The CDR3 extends over 14 amino acids. CDR3 bases: TGCGCCAGCAGCTTGGGGATGGCGAGGGAGGGCTACACCTTC. Translation gives CASSLGMAREGYTF.